Listed below are T cell receptor beta chains from one sample, sequenced in a study of OX40 agonist ivuxolimab in advanced cancers. Assay used: immunoSEQ multiplex PCR; TCRdb lists only in-frame clones, some missing. The sample consists of about 80,000 clones, about nine tenths of them appearing once. Sequenced material: CD4+ or CD8+ T cells sorted from blood, taken in a trial of the OX40 agonist ivuxolimab. The receptors derive from an adult with an advanced solid tumor such as melanoma, head and neck, liver or kidney cancer. CDR3s leave out the opening cysteine and the closing phenylalanine or tryptophan. Each record gives: V gene, J gene, CDR3 protein.

TRBV6-5	TRBJ2-3	ASSSGRVTDTQY
TRBV12-5	TRBJ1-2	ASETSRPIGYT
TRBV30	TRBJ1-5	AWSVSLGQPQH
TRBV28	TRBJ2-7	ASKRQYEQY
TRBV29-1	TRBJ2-1	SVDRDRGYEQF
TRBV6-6	TRBJ1-2	ASSLARDGYT
TRBV4-1	TRBJ2-1	ASSQDGGVWNEQF
TRBV6-1	TRBJ1-2	ASSERQGDRDGYT
TRBV12-5	TRBJ2-7	ASGFSAEEPREQY
TRBV18	TRBJ2-1	ASSPPALYNEQF
TRBV9	TRBJ1-4	ASSPGSLRSNEKLF
TRBV18	TRBJ2-7	ASSPGLAGGMEEQY
TRBV5-1	TRBJ2-1	ASSPQTGNNEQF
TRBV5-6	TRBJ1-1	ASSLRNTEAF